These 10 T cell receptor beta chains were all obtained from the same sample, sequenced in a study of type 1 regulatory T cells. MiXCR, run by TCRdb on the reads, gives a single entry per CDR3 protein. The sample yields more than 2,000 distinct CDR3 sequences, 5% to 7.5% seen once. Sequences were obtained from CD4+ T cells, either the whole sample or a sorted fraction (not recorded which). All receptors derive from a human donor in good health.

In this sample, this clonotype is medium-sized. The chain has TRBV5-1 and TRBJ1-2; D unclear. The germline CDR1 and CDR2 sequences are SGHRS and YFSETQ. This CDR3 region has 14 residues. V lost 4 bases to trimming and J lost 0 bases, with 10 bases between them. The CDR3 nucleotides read TGCGCCAGCAGCCCGGACGGAGCTAACTATGGCTACACCTTC. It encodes CASSPDGANYGYTF.

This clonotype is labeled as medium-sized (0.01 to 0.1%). The CDR3 nucleotides read TGCGCCAGCAACCAGGGACTAGCGGAACCCACAGATACGCAGTATTTT. Its translation: CASNQGLAEPTDTQYF. V is TRBV4-1 and J is TRBJ2-3; 11 bases line up with TRBD2. With V trimmed by 7 bases and J by 2 bases, 8 bases remained unmatched. The length of the CDR3 is 16 residues. The V gene's germline CDR1 is MGHRA and CDR2 YSYEKL.

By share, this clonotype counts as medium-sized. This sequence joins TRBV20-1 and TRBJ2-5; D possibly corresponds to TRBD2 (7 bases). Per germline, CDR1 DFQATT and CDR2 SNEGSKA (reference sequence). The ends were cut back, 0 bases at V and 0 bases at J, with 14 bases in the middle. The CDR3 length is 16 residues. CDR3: CSARDQAGANQETQYF. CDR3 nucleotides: TGCAGTGCTAGAGATCAGGCGGGGGCGAACCAAGAGACCCAGTACTTC.

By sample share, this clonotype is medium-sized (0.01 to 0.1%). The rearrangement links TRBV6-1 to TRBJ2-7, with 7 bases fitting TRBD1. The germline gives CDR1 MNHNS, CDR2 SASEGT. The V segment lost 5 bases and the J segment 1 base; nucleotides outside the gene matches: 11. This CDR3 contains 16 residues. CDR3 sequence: CASSKGTALMSYEQYF. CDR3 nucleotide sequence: TGTGCCAGCAGTAAAGGGACAGCCCTTATGTCCTACGAGCAGTACTTC.

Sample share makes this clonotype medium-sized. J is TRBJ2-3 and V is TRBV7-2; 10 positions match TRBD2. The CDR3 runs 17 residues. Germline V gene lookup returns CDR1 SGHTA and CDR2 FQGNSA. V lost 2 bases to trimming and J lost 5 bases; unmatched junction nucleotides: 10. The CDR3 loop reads CASSLISSGGRQDTQYF. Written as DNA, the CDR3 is TGTGCCAGCAGCTTAATAAGTAGCGGGGGGCGACAAGATACGCAGTATTTT.

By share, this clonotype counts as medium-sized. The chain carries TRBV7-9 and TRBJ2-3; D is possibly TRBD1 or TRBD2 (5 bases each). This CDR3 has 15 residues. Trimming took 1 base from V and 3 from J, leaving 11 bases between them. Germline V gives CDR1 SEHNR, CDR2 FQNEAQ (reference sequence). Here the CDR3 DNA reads TGTGCCAGCAGCTTAGAGGGGAGACCGACAGATACGCAGTATTTT. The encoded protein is CASSLEGRPTDTQYF.

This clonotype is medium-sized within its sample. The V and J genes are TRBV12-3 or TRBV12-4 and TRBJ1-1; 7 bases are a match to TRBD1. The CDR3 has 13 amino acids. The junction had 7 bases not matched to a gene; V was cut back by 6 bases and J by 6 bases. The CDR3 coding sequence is TGTGCCAGCAGGGTCACAGGGGTCGCTGAAGCTTTCTTT. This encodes CASRVTGVAEAFF.

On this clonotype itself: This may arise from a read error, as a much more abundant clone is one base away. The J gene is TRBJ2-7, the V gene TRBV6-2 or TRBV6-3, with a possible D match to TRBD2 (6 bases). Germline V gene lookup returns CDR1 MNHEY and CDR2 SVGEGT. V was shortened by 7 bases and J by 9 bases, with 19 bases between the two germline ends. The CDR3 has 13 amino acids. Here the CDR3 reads CASNPRQYGGQYF. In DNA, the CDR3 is TGTGCCAGCAACCCGCGGCAGTACGGGGGGCAGTACTTC.

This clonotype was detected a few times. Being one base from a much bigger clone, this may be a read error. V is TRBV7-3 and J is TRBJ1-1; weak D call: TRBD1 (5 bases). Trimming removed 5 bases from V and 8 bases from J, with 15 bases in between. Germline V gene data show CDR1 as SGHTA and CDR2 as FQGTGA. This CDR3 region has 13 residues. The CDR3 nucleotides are TGTGCCAGCAGCACATTCCCGGGGGTAGAAGCTTTCTTT. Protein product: CASSTFPGVEAFF.

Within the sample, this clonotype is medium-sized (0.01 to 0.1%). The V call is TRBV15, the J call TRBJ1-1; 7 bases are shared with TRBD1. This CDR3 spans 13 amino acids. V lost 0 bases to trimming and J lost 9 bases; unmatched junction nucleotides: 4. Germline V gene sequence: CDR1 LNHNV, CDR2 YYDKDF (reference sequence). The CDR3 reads CATSRDRQGKAFF. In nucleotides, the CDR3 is TGTGCCACCAGCAGAGATCGACAGGGTAAAGCTTTCTTT.